These T cell receptor beta chains were read from a single sample in a study of shared T cell receptors in the human thymus. Data came from immunoSEQ multiplex PCR; TCRdb stores just in-frame clones and leaves some out. Found here are about 660,000 clones, over 75% of them singletons; the top ten hold 0.008% to 0.011%. Another study also made use of these data, one on human thymus T cells.

The sequencing input was thymocytes. All receptors derive from a boy younger than two with a congenital heart defect. Each CDR3 is given with its conserved first and last residue. A D gene is named only where the DNA matches it firmly. Only some rows state a clone size, as once, few, many or a class for expanded clones.

clone_size,d_call,j_call,v_call,cdr3_aa,cdr3_nt
-,-,TRBJ2-2,TRBV7-8,CASSRQSPGELFF,TGTGCCAGCAGCCGACAGAGCCCCGGGGAGCTGTTTTTT
once,-,TRBJ1-2,TRBV12-5,CASGLPPGQCTF,TGTGCTAGTGGTCTACCCCCCGGACAGTGCACCTTC
once,-,TRBJ2-5,TRBV30,CAWNNSGARQETQYF,TGTGCCTGGAACAACTCTGGGGCTAGGCAAGAGACCCAGTACTTC
-,TRBD1,TRBJ2-7,TRBV10-3,CAITGGASPYEQYF,TGTGCCATTACAGGGGGCGCCTCCCCCTACGAGCAGTACTTC
once,-,TRBJ2-1,TRBV6-6,CASSVRDSYNEQFF,TGTGCCAGCAGTGTGCGGGACTCCTACAATGAGCAGTTCTTC
-,TRBD2,TRBJ2-3,TRBV7-2,CASSLVGSGSADTQYF,TGTGCCAGCAGCTTAGTGGGTAGCGGGAGCGCAGATACGCAGTATTTT
few,TRBD2,TRBJ2-7,TRBV28,CASSYFSPGGGTYEQYF,TGTGCCAGCAGTTACTTCTCCCCGGGCGGGGGTACCTACGAGCAGTACTTC
-,TRBD1,TRBJ1-2,TRBV27,CASKESSGQGENYGYTF,TGTGCCAGCAAAGAATCCTCGGGACAGGGAGAAAACTATGGCTACACCTTC
-,TRBD2,TRBJ2-5,TRBV4-2,CASSQQGGLAGEGETQYF,TGTGCCAGCAGCCAACAAGGGGGACTAGCGGGTGAAGGAGAGACCCAGTACTTC
-,-,TRBJ2-7,TRBV25-1,CASSAPRRADEQYF,TGTGCCAGCAGTGCTCCCCGGAGGGCGGACGAGCAGTACTTC
-,-,TRBJ2-1,TRBV6-6,CASSYTDYNEQFF,TGTGCCAGCAGTTACACCGACTATAATGAGCAGTTCTTC
-,-,TRBJ2-3,TRBV30,CAWSVRRLERASTQYF,TGTGCCTGGAGTGTACGTCGTCTAGAACGTGCCAGTACGCAGTATTTT
-,TRBD2,TRBJ2-5,TRBV7-7,CASSIGTSGAQQETQYF,TGTGCCAGCAGCATCGGGACTAGCGGGGCTCAACAAGAGACCCAGTACTTC
-,TRBD2,TRBJ2-3,TRBV27,CASSLTSGRAGDTQYF,TGTGCCAGCAGTCTGACTAGCGGGAGGGCCGGAGATACGCAGTATTTT
-,TRBD1,TRBJ1-5,TRBV10-2,CASSGTLDRGHQPQHF,TGCGCCAGCAGTGGAACCCTGGACAGGGGTCATCAGCCCCAGCATTTT
-,-,TRBJ1-2,TRBV19,CASSIPSGYTF,TGTGCCAGTAGTATCCCGAGTGGCTACACCTTC
-,TRBD1,TRBJ2-7,TRBV27,CASSSGQGNDEQYF,TGTGCCAGCAGTTCCGGACAGGGGAACGACGAGCAGTACTTC
-,-,TRBJ2-7,TRBV7-2,CASSFLGRGYYEQYF,TGTGCCAGCAGCTTTTTGGGGCGGGGCTACTACGAGCAGTACTTC
-,-,TRBJ1-1,TRBV10-3,CAISDPPAGYTEAFF,TGTGCCATCAGTGACCCTCCCGCGGGGTACACTGAAGCTTTCTTT
-,-,TRBJ1-2,TRBV6-1,CASSPGRLGYGYTF,TGTGCCAGCAGCCCGGGGAGGCTAGGCTATGGCTACACCTTC
few,-,TRBJ2-5,TRBV28,CASSLAEETQYF,TGTGCCAGCAGTTTAGCGGAGGAGACCCAGTACTTC
-,TRBD1,TRBJ1-5,TRBV7-2,CASSTGTGFSNQPQHF,TGTGCCAGCAGTACCGGGACAGGGTTTAGCAATCAGCCCCAGCATTTT
-,-,TRBJ2-5,TRBV6-1,CASSEGLDYQETQYF,TGTGCCAGCAGTGAAGGTTTAGATTACCAAGAGACCCAGTACTTC
-,-,TRBJ2-1,TRBV2,CASSEPGTDRSNEQFF,TGTGCCAGCAGTGAGCCGGGGACGGACAGAAGCAATGAGCAGTTCTTC
-,TRBD2,TRBJ2-5,TRBV4-2,CASSPGLADQETQYF,TGTGCCAGCAGCCCGGGACTAGCGGATCAAGAGACCCAGTACTTC
once,-,TRBJ1-1,TRBV30,CAWSVRVYPGNTEAFF,TGTGCCTGGAGTGTACGGGTTTACCCGGGGAACACTGAAGCTTTCTTT
-,-,TRBJ1-2,TRBV4-3,CASSQGTDGYTF,TGCGCCAGCAGCCAAGGGACAGATGGCTACACCTTC
-,TRBD2,TRBJ2-2,TRBV7-9,CASRIGLAGEGTGELFF,TGTGCCAGCAGGATCGGACTAGCGGGAGAAGGAACCGGGGAGCTGTTTTTT
-,TRBD2,TRBJ2-7,TRBV13,CASSFRPTSGVARSYEQYF,TGTGCCAGCAGCTTTCGTCCCACTAGCGGAGTGGCGCGGTCCTACGAGCAGTACTTC
-,TRBD2,TRBJ2-7,TRBV19,CASSTASGSLSHEQYF,TGTGCCAGTAGTACGGCTAGCGGGAGTCTATCCCACGAGCAGTACTTC
-,TRBD2,TRBJ2-7,TRBV7-9,CASKYSGRDPNRYEQYF,TGTGCCAGCAAGTATAGCGGGAGGGACCCCAACCGATACGAGCAGTACTTC
-,-,TRBJ2-7,TRBV9,CASSVVVRESLNRSYEQYF,TGTGCCAGCAGCGTAGTAGTTCGGGAGTCCCTGAACCGGTCCTACGAGCAGTACTTC
-,TRBD2,TRBJ2-1,TRBV11-2,CASSRRTDGSGGDNEQFF,TGTGCCAGCAGTCGGCGGACAGACGGAAGCGGGGGGGACAATGAGCAGTTCTTC
-,TRBD2,TRBJ2-7,TRBV27,CASSTSTSLGSYEQYF,TGTGCCAGCAGTACCTCGACTAGCTTGGGCTCCTACGAGCAGTACTTC
-,-,TRBJ2-5,TRBV4-3,CASSQDLLRRETQYF,TGCGCCAGCAGCCAAGATCTGTTGCGTAGAGAGACCCAGTACTTC
-,-,TRBJ1-5,TRBV10-3,CATMGGEGWPQHF,TGTGCCACCATGGGGGGGGAGGGGTGGCCCCAGCATTTT
-,TRBD2,TRBJ2-1,TRBV9,CASSVDVGTSGSGSQFF,TGTGCCAGCAGCGTAGACGTGGGGACTAGCGGGTCTGGTTCGCAGTTCTTC
-,-,TRBJ2-5,TRBV15,CATSMNLAGARKEETQYF,TGTGCCACCAGCATGAACCTCGCAGGGGCTCGAAAGGAGGAGACCCAGTACTTC
-,TRBD1,TRBJ2-7,TRBV5-8,CASSSWTGPYEQYF,TGTGCCAGCAGCTCCTGGACAGGCCCCTACGAGCAGTACTTC
-,-,TRBJ2-3,TRBV5-1,CASSSQGRGTDTQYF,TGCGCCAGCAGCTCCCAGGGCCGGGGGACAGATACGCAGTATTTT
-,TRBD2,TRBJ2-5,TRBV28,CASSSRGSGRGGRVETQYF,TGTGCCAGCAGCTCCCGGGGGAGCGGGAGGGGAGGTCGAGTAGAGACCCAGTACTTC